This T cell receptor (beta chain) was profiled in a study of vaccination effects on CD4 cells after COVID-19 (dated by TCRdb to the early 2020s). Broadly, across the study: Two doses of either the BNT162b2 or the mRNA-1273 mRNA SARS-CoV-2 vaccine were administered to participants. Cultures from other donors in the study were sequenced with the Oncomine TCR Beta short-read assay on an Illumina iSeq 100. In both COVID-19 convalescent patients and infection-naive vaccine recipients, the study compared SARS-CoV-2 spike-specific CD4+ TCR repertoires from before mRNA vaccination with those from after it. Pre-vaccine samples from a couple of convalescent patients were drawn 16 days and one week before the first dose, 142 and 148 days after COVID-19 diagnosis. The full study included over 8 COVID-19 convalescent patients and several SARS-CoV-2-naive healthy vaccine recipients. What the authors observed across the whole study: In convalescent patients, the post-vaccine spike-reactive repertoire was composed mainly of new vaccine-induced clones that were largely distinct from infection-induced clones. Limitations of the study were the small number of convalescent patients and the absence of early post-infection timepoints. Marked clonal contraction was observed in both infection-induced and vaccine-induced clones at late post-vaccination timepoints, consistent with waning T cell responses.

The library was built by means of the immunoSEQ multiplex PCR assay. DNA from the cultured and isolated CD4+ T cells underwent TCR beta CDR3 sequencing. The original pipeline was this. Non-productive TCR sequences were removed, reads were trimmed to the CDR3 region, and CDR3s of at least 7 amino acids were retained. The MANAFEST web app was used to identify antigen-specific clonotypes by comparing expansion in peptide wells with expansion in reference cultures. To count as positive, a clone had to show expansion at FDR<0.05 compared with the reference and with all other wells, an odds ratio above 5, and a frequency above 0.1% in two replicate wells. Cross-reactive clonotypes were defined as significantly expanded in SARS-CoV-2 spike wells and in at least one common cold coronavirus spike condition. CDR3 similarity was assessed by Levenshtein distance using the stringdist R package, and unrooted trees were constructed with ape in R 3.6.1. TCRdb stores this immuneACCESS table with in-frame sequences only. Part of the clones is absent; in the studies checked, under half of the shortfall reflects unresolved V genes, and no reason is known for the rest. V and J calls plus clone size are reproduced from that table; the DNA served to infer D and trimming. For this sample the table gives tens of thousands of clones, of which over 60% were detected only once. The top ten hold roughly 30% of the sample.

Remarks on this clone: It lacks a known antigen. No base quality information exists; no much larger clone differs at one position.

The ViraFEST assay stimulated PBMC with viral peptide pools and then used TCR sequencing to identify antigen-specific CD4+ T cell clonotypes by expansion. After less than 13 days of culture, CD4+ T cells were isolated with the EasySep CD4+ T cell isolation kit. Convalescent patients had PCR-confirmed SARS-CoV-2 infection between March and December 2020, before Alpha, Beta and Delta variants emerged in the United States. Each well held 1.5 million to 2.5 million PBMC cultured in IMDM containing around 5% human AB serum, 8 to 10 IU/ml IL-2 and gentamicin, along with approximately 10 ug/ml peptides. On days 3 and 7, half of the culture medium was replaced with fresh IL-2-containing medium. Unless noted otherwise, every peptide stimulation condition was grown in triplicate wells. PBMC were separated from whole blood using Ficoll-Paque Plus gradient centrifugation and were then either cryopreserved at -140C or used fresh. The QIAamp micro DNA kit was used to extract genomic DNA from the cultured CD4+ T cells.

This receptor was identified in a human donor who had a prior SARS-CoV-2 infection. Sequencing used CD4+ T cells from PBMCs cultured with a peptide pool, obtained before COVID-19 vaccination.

CDR3 protein: CASSFLAGGPGNIQYF. The sequenced DNA is TGTGCCAGTAGTTTCTTAGCGGGAGGGCCAGGGAACATTCAGTACTTC. In this chain, TRBV19 is recombined with TRBJ2-4; a stretch of 11 junction bases matches TRBD2. Sequences LNHDA (CDR1) and SQIVND (CDR2) are obtained from the germline V gene (reference sequence). Ends trimmed: V by 5 bases, J by 7 bases; bases unmatched to a gene: 10. The CDR3 contains 16 residues, cysteine and phenylalanine counted. Of all the DNA, just the CDR3 is kept, 48 bases in frame from base 1.